The entry below gives a single TCR beta chain sequence along with its context. This clone was observed a few times. Its antigen is not yet known. Base qualities are not provided; no much larger clone lies one nucleotide away. The data derive from a study of blood T cell repertoires in COVID-19 (dated by TCRdb to 2020 to 2022). As for the study more broadly: Samples covering the acute and convalescent phases of COVID-19 were provided by collaborators in the United States, Italy and Spain. Where available, HLA class I and class II types were taken from metadata supplied by the sample provider and were not determined by assay-based typing. The repertoires were made available in a free public database intended to serve as a resource for research on the immune response to SARS-CoV-2. The prospective study material was composed of cDNA or gDNA derived from T cells, B-cell-depleted T cells, or PBMCs. The dataset comprised deeply sampled blood TCRbeta repertoires from subjects exposed to, actively infected with, or recovered from COVID-19. The sample metadata nearly always contained a de-identified subject ID, COVID-19 status, age in years and sex. The samples were drawn from two sources: the first 160 participants of the ongoing ImmuneRACE study, and over 950 subjects contributed by 6 global collaborators.

Broader findings and caveats from the paper: The quantity of clinical and demographic metadata differed by source and by participant and was supplied without curation.

The collaborating institutions used their own protocols to collect whole blood in K2EDTA tubes. For TCRbeta analysis, collaborators shipped samples as frozen whole blood, isolated PBMCs, or DNA extracted from either of those sample types. Between the V and J ends, shortened by 8 bases and 5 bases respectively, the junction contains 18 bases. The CDR3 spans 15 residues, from the cysteine through the phenylalanine. Only the CDR3 part of the read is kept: 45 bases, read in frame from the first base. For CDR1 and CDR2, the germline V gene lists MNHEY and SVGAGI. The immunoSEQ Assay, a bias-controlled multiplex PCR, was used to amplify TCRbeta CDR3 regions from genomic DNA. For the original study's pipeline: Nucleated cell counts per sample were estimated from amplification of reference gene primers within the assay. To quantify the absolute abundance of each unique TCRbeta CDR3 rearrangement, sequence reads were collapsed and filtered. For each sample, productive Simpson clonality was calculated as the square root of Simpson's diversity index over productive rearrangements. TCRdb obtained this table from immuneACCESS and retained in-frame rearrangements with V and J assigned. These tables miss some clones; where compared with another copy, unresolved V genes account for less than half of the shortfall, and the remainder is unexplained. The V and J calls and clone size were taken over from that table, and D and trimming were inferred from the DNA. Counted in this sample were more than 65,000 clones; 89% of them appeared once. The ten largest clones take up 8.5% to 10% of the sample.

Recombination joined TRBV6-5 with TRBJ1-4; the D gene cannot be resolved reliably. This clonotype originated in a man aged 50 or older with acute or convalescent COVID-19. Specimen: peripheral blood. The CDR3 is CASGFWAGQNEKLFF. The DNA reads as follows: TGTGCCAGCGGCTTCTGGGCAGGCCAAAATGAAAAACTGTTTTTT.